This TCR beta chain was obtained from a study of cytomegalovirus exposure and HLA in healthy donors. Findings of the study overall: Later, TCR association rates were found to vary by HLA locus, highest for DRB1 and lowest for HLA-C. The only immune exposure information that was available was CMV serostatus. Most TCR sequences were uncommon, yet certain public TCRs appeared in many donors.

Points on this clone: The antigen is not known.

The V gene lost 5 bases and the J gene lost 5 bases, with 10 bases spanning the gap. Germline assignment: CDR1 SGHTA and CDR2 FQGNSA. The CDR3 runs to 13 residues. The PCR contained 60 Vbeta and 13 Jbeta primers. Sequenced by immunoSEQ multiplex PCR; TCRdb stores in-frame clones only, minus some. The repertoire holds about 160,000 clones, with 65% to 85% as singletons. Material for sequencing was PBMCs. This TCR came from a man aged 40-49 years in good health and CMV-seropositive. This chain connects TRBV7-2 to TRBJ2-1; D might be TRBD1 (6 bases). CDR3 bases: TGTGCCAGCAGCCAGGGGACGGACAATGAGCAGTTCTTC. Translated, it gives CASSQGTDNEQFF.